The 20 T cell receptor beta chains below come from one sample, sequenced in a study of CD8+ T cells in alopecia areata. Following RNA extraction, reverse transcription yielded cDNA that acted as the sequencing template. This table comes from immunoSEQ multiplex PCR, and its TCRdb copy is limited to in-frame clones, with some not included. The data hold approximately 150,000 clones, with 45% to 60% observed a single time. The sequenced material came from CD4+ T cells sorted from blood. The receptors stem from a human donor in good health.

This clone has a handful of counts. This rearrangement joins TRBV7-2 to TRBJ2-3, with 11 bases aligning to TRBD2. J lost 0 bases, V lost 5 bases, and 4 bases had no gene match. Germline lookup yields CDR1 SGHTA and CDR2 FQGNSA. The CDR3 length is 16 residues. CDR3 residues: CASSPVAGGSTDTQYF. Here the CDR3 DNA reads TGTGCCAGCAGCCCCGTAGCGGGAGGGAGCACAGATACGCAGTATTTT.

In this sample, this clone turned up once. The chain links TRBV28 to TRBJ1-5; no reliable D call. The CDR3 spans 15 residues. CDR1 is MDHEN, CDR2 SYDVKM, per germline. The ends were cut back, 5 bases at V and 1 base at J, with 12 bases in the middle. CDR3 nucleotide sequence: TGTGCCAGCAGTCAAATACTGGGGAGCAATCAGCCCCAGCATTTT. Residues: CASSQILGSNQPQHF.

This clone was found once. V usage is TRBV6-1 and J usage is TRBJ2-7, with 7 positions matching TRBD1. Germline V gene sequence: CDR1 MNHNS, CDR2 SASEGT. V dropped 8 bases and J dropped 6; count of bases not matched to a gene: 16. The CDR3 runs 15 residues. In DNA, the CDR3 is TGTGCCAGCCAACTATCGAGGGGGCCATGGAGCGAGCAGTACTTC. It translates to CASQLSRGPWSEQYF.

This chain links TRBV7-2 with TRBJ2-1; no definite D call. Germline V gives CDR1 SGHTA, CDR2 FQGNSA. The CDR3 has 11 amino acids. Trimming removed 6 bases from V and 5 bases from J, with 5 bases in between. The CDR3 spells CASRFNNEQFF. The CDR3 DNA sequence: TGTGCCAGCAGATTCAACAATGAGCAGTTCTTC.

Only a few counts were recorded for this clone. J is TRBJ2-7 and V is TRBV21-1; the table's D call of TRBD2 was not tested on the DNA. TRBV21-1 is a pseudogene locus. This CDR3 has 10 amino acids. The CDR3 loop is CASSGGEQYF. CDR3 DNA sequence: TGTGCCAGCTCTGGCGGCGAGCAGTACTTC.

There are a few counts of this clone. The chain has TRBV2 and TRBJ2-3; the match to TRBD2 covers 13 bases. This CDR3 has 15 amino acids. The V segment lost 6 bases and the J segment 3 bases; nucleotides outside the gene matches: 3. CDR1 is SNHLY and CDR2 is FYNNEI in the germline V gene. The CDR3 here is CASREGLAGTDTQYF. The CDR3 coding sequence is TGTGCCAGCAGGGAGGGACTAGCGGGAACAGATACGCAGTATTTT.

This clone is classed as medium-sized. The chain has TRBV28 and TRBJ2-7; D is perhaps TRBD1 (6 bases). The length of the CDR3 is 13 residues. Germline lookup yields CDR1 MDHEN and CDR2 SYDVKM. The V and J ends lost 5 bases and 9 bases respectively, with 17 bases between them. In DNA, the CDR3 is TGTGCCAGCAGTCGGACAGCCCCTACGGGGCAGTACTTC. Its protein is CASSRTAPTGQYF.

The chain carries TRBV19 and TRBJ1-1; the D is unclear. Germline CDR1 LNHDA, CDR2 SQIVND (reference sequence). With 7 bases removed from V and 0 bases from J, the gap between germline ends came to 15 bases. There are 15 residues in the CDR3. The CDR3 here is CASKNRDIMNTEAFF. DNA of the CDR3: TGTGCCAGTAAAAACAGAGACATTATGAACACTGAAGCTTTCTTT.

The rearrangement links TRBV9 to TRBJ2-3; a weak D match, TRBD1 (7 bases). Trimming stripped 0 bases from V and 6 bases from J, with 14 bases between. CDR1 is SGDLS, CDR2 YYNGEE, per germline. The CDR3 is 15 residues long. The CDR3 protein is CASSVAAGQSDTQYF. The CDR3 DNA reads TGTGCCAGCAGCGTAGCTGCGGGACAGTCGGATACGCAGTATTTT.

This clone was observed a handful of times. This sequence joins TRBV27 and TRBJ2-7; no reliable D call. The V gene lost 5 bases and the J gene lost 0 bases, with 11 bases spanning the gap. The germline CDR1 and CDR2 sequences are MNHEY and SMNVEV (reference sequence). The CDR3 is 14 residues long. Here the CDR3 DNA reads TGTGCCAGCAGTCCCTCATCAGGCTCCTACGAGCAGTACTTC. This gives the protein CASSPSSGSYEQYF.

The chain combines TRBV15 with TRBJ2-6; D not resolved. The CDR3 consists of 14 residues. In germline, CDR1 is LNHNV, CDR2 YYDKDF (reference sequence). The germline V and J ends were trimmed by 1 base and 2 bases, with 3 bases remaining between them. CDR3 region: CATSRVAGANVLTF. CDR3 nucleotide sequence: TGTGCCACCAGCAGAGTAGCTGGGGCCAACGTCCTGACTTTC. The variable domain in full, completed from reference TRBV15 and TRBJ2-6, reads DAMVIQNPRYQVTQFGKPVTLSCSQTLNHNVMYWYQQKSSQAPKLLFHYYDKDFNNEADTPDNFQSRRPNTSFCFLDIRSPGLGDTAMYLCATSRVAGANVLTFGAGSRLTVL.

The chain recombines TRBV28 with TRBJ2-1; TRBD2 aligns across 8 bases. After removal of 4 bases from V and 1 base from J, the junction contained 12 bases not matched to a gene. CDR3 length: 18 residues. Germline CDR1 is MDHEN and CDR2 is SYDVKM. The CDR3 sequence: CASSSTSGGVTSYNEQFF. The CDR3 DNA reads TGTGCCAGCAGTTCCACCTCCGGGGGGGTGACATCCTACAATGAGCAGTTCTTC. Full variable domain (rest looked up from reference TRBV28 and TRBJ2-1): DVKVTQSSRYLVKRTGEKVFLECVQDMDHENMFWYRQDPGLGLRLIYFSYDVKMKEKGDIPEGYSVSREKKERFSLILESASTNQTSMYLCASSSTSGGVTSYNEQFFGPGTRLTVL.

This clone appeared a few times. The chain employs TRBV29-1 and TRBJ1-2, with 7 bases lining up with TRBD1. Germline CDR1 and CDR2: SQVTM and ANQGSEA. V trimming: 4 bases; J trimming: 6 bases; junction bases outside the gene matches: 11. CDR3 length: 14 residues. CDR3 in amino acids: CSVGRTGGANGYTF. The CDR3, as DNA: TGCAGCGTTGGTAGGACAGGTGGGGCGAATGGCTACACCTTC.

The gene calls are TRBV30 and TRBJ1-1; the D is unclear. The CDR3 runs 12 residues. V lost 5 bases and J 1 base, leaving 8 bases between the germline ends. Looked up from germline, CDR1 is GTSNPN and CDR2 is SVGIG (reference sequence). In DNA, the CDR3 is TGTGCCTGGGCCAGAGAGAACACTGAAGCTTTCTTT. Translation gives CAWARENTEAFF.

In this sample, this clone turned up once. The chain couples TRBV15 to TRBJ2-4; D is undetermined. The CDR3 length is 13 residues. V was clipped by 0 bases and J by 9 bases, with 9 bases between them. Germline-derived CDR1 and CDR2 are LNHNV and YYDKDF (reference sequence). This chain's CDR3 is CATSRDPFGIQYF. CDR3 coding DNA: TGTGCCACCAGCAGAGATCCGTTTGGCATTCAGTACTTC.

J is TRBJ2-2 and V is TRBV6-5, with TRBD2 as a possible D gene (6 bases). This CDR3 is built from 15 residues. Per the germline V gene, CDR1 is MNHEY and CDR2 is SVGAGI. Trimming cost V 2 bases and J 1 base, with 8 bases left between them. CDR3 residues: CASSYLGGNTGELFF. The DNA for the CDR3 is TGTGCCAGCAGTTACCTGGGGGGGAACACCGGGGAGCTGTTTTTT.

The rearrangement joins TRBV10-3 to TRBJ2-1; 9 positions agree with TRBD1. CDR3 length equals 15 residues. The trim removed 4 bases at V and 6 bases at J, leaving 7 bases unmatched. CDR1 ENHRY and CDR2 SYGVKD come from the germline V gene. CDR3 sequence: CAISASGQGFNEQFF. CDR3 nucleotides: TGTGCCATCAGTGCCTCCGGACAGGGGTTCAATGAGCAGTTCTTC.

This clone was counted a few times. V usage is TRBV5-1 and J usage is TRBJ2-3; unclear D gene. The CDR3 totals 12 residues. The germline V gene encodes CDR1 SGHRS and CDR2 YFSETQ. V was cut by 0 bases and J by 6 bases, with 5 bases left in between. The CDR3 here is CASSLVGDTQYF. The CDR3 DNA sequence: TGCGCCAGCAGCTTGGTGGGGGATACGCAGTATTTT. Based on the CDR3 plus reference TRBV5-1 and TRBJ2-3, the full variable domain is KAGVTQTPRYLIKTRGQQVTLSCSPISGHRSVSWYQQTPGQGLQFLFEYFSETQRNKGNFPGRFSGRQFSNSRSEMNVSTLELGDSALYLCASSLVGDTQYFGPGTRLTVL.

For the CDR3, the DNA is TGTGCCAGCAGTGACTCGGGACAGGGGGACACCGGGGAGCTGTTTTTT. This sequence encodes CASSDSGQGDTGELFF. The chain couples TRBV6-4 to TRBJ2-2; 11 nucleotides match TRBD1. The CDR3 is 16 amino acids. V shed 0 bases, J shed 3 bases, and the junction held 0 bases outside the gene matches. Germline V gene sequence: CDR1 MRHNA, CDR2 SNTAGT.

Ten or more counts support this clone. J is TRBJ2-3 and V is TRBV11-2; tentatively, D is TRBD1 or TRBD2 (6 bases each). Trimming stripped 4 bases from V and 3 bases from J, with 14 bases between. Per the germline V gene, CDR1 is SGHAT and CDR2 is FQNNGV. The CDR3 covers 15 residues. CDR3 residues: CASSSGGGQTDTQYF. The CDR3 nucleotides read TGTGCCAGCAGCTCCGGAGGGGGGCAAACAGATACGCAGTATTTT.